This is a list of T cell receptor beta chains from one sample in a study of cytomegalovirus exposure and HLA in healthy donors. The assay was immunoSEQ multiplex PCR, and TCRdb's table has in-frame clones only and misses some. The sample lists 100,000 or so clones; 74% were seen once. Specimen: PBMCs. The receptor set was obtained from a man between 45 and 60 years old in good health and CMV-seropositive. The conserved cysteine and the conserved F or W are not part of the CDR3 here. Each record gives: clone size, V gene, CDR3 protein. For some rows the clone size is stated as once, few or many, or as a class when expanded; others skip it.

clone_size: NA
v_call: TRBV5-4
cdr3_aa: ASSPGQINTEAF

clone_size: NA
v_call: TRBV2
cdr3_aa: ASSEALQGTGYT

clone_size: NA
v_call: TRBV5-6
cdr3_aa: ASSFQDRENYGYT

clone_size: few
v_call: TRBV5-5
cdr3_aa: ASSFASGGFNSYEQY

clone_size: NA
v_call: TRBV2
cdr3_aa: ASSGTSGSGGTGELF

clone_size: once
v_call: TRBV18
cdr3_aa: ASSPLGTIANYGYT

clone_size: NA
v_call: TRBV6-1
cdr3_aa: ASSVQTSGSYEQY

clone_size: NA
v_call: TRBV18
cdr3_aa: ASSPVEGDYGYT

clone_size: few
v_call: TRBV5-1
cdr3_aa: ASSFMTGGSAYNEQF

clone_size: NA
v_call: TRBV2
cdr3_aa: ASSEASDSTAGYGYT

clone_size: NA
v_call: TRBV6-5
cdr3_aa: ASSYGGKGNEQY

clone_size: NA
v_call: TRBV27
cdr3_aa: ASSLGNRGYNEQF

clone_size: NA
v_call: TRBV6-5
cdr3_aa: ASSYRPTGAHGYT

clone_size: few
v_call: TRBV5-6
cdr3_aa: ASSLVGGPRNTIY

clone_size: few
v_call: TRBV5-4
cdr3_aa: ASSRGTGGYNSPLH

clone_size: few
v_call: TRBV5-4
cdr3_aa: ASSLNSRGLETQY

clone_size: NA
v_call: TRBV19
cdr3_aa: ASSPGMGTDTQY

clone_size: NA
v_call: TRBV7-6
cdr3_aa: ASSPRGGNSPLH

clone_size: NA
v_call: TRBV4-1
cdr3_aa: ASSQQMGTSGYEQY

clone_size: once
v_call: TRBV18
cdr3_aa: ASSPARLSYEQY

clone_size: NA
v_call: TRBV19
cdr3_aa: ASSLEVGQPQH

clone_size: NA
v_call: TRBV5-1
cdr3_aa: ASSSPQLAVETQY

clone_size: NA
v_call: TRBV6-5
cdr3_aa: ASMSGGYEQY

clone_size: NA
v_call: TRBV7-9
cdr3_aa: ASSSLEGDSYEQY

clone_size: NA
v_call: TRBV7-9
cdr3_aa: ASSLGQEKETQY

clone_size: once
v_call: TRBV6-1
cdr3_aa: ASRGGETMNTEAF

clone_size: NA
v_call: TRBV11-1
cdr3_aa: ASSSPTGGRTEAF

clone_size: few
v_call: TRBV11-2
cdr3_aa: ASSTGTETYYEQY

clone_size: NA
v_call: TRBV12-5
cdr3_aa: ASGLDRLAGLSVPWQF

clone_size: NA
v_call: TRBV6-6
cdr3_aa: ASSYGDISPLH

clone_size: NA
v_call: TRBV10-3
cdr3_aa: AISDPRGSRSGNTIY

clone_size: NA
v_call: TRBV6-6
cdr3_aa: ASSGTVYSNQPQH

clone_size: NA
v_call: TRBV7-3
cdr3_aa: ASSLTPRGSGQAPTSTDTQY

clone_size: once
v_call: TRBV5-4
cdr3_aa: ASSLEAGPFYEQY

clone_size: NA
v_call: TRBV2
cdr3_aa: ASSESLRTDTQY

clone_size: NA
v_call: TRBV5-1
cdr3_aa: ASSVTSGTGEQY

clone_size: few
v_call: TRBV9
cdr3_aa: ASSSGGSSYNEQF

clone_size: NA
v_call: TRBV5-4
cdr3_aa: ASSLAGRGGYEQY

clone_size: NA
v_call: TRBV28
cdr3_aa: ASRSGKLSYNEQF

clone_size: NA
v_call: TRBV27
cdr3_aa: ASSPLSGPPYGYT

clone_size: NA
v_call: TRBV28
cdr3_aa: ATNRGGTEAF

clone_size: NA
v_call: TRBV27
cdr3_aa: ASSPTSGFSYEQY

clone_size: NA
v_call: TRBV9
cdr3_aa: ASSVERSGNTIY

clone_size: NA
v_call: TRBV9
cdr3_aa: ASSVGQGISYEQY

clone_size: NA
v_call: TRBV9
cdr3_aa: ASSLSTGSNEKLF

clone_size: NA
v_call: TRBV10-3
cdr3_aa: AIRPGQATYEQY

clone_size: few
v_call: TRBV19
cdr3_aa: ASSTGNPGSKNIQY

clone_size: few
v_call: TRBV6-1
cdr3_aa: ASSEGGSYNSPLH

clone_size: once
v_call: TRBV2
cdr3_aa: ASMGGNNEQY

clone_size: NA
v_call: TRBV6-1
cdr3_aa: ASSEFRADISGAF

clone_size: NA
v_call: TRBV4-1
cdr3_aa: ASSQDVAGGGWGTEAF

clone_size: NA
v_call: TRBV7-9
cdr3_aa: ASSPGLYEQY

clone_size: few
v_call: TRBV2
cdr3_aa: ASTASVQETQY